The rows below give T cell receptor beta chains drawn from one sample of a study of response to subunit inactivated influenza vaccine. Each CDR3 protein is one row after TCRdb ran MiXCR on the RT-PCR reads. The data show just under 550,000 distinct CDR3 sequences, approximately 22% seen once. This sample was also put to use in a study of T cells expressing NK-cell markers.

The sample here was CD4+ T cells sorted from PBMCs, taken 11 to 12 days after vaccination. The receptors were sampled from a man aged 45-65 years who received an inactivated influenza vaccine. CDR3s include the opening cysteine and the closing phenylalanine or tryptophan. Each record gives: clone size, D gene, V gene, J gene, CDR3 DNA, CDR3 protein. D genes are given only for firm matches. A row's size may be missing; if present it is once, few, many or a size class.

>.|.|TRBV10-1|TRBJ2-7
TGCGCCAGCAGCCCCGATTCCGGGACGGTAGCCTACGAGCAGTACTTC
CASSPDSGTVAYEQYF
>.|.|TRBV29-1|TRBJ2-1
TGCAGCGTCGGAAGGTCGGGGAATGAGCAGTTCTTC
CSVGRSGNEQFF
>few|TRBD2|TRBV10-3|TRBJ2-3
TGTGCCATCAGTACGACTAGCGGGAGGTTGGATACGCAGTATTTT
CAISTTSGRLDTQYF
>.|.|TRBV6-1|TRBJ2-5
TGTGCCAGCATGATAGGGTTTCAAGAGACCCAGTACTTC
CASMIGFQETQYF
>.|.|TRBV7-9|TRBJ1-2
TGTGCCAGCAGCCAACAATGGGGCTACACCTTC
CASSQQWGYTF
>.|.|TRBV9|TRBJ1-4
TGTGCCAGCAGCGACGGGGGGGCTAATGAAAAACTGTTTTTT
CASSDGGANEKLFF
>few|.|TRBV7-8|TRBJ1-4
TGTGCCAGCAGCTTAGCGCGCGGCGGGGGTGAAAAACTGTTTTTT
CASSLARGGGEKLFF
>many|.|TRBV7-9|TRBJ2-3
TGTGCCAGCAGCCGTAGCGGATATAGCACAGATACGCAGTATTTT
CASSRSGYSTDTQYF
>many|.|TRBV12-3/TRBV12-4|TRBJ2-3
TGTGCCAGCAGTTTTAGGCAGGACAGCACAGATACGCAGTATTTT
CASSFRQDSTDTQYF
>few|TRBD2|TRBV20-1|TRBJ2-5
TGCAGTGCTAGGGTGACTAGCGGGAAAGAGACCCAGTACTTC
CSARVTSGKETQYF
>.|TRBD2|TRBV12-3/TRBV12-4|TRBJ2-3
TGTGCCAGCATGTTCCAGCGGGGGGTCACTGGCACAGATACGCAGTATTTT
CASMFQRGVTGTDTQYF
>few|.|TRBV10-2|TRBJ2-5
TGCGCCAGCAGCGGGACAAACAAAGAGACCCAGTACTTC
CASSGTNKETQYF
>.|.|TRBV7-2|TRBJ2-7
TGTGCCAGCAGCTACGACCCTGATTCCTCCTACGAGCAGTACTTC
CASSYDPDSSYEQYF
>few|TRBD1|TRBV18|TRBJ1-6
TGTGCCAGCTCAACCCAAGACAGGGGCTATAATTCACCCCTCCACTTT
CASSTQDRGYNSPLHF
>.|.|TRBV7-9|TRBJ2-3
TGTGCCAGCAGCTTATTTGGTCCTAGCGGCACAGATACGCAGTATTTT
CASSLFGPSGTDTQYF
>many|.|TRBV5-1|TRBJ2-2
TGCGCCAGCAGCTTGTCTGGGATCACCGGGGAGCTGTTTTTT
CASSLSGITGELFF
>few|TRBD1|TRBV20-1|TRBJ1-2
TGCAGTGCTAAAACCGGGACAGGCTTTTATGGCTACACCTTC
CSAKTGTGFYGYTF
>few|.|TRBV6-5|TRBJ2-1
TGTGCCAGCAGTTACCGGACACCGAGCTCCTACAATGAGCAGTTCTTC
CASSYRTPSSYNEQFF
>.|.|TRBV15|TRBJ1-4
TGTGCCACCAGCAAAGTCGGGTTTGATGAAAAACTGTTTTTT
CATSKVGFDEKLFF
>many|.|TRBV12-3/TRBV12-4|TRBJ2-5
TGTGCCAGCAGTCCCTCTCGAGGGGGGACCCAGTACTTC
CASSPSRGGTQYF
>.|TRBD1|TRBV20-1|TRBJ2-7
TGCAGTGCTAGAGATCGGTACCGGGACAGGGTTTACGAGCAGTACTTC
CSARDRYRDRVYEQYF
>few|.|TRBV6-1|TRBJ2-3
TGTGCCAGCAACGAAGGGGGTCACAGGGGCACAGATACGCAGTATTTT
CASNEGGHRGTDTQYF
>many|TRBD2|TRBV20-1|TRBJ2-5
TGCAGTGCCTATAGATTAGGACTAGTACAAGAGACCCAGTACTTC
CSAYRLGLVQETQYF
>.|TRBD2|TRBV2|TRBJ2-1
TGTGCCAGCACCGTCGGGAGGGCCTTCTACAATGAGCAGTTCTTC
CASTVGRAFYNEQFF
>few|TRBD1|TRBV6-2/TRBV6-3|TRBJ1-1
TGTGCCAGCAGTTCCGACAGGGGCCGGGGAGGTACTGAAGCTTTCTTT
CASSSDRGRGGTEAFF
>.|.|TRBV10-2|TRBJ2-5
TGCGCCAGCAGCACGTCTCAGGGCGGACAAGAGACCCAGTACTTC
CASSTSQGGQETQYF
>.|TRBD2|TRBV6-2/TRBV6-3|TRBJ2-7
TGTGCCAGCAGTCCCCCCAAAGGGCGGGAGAGCTCCTACGAGCAGTACTTC
CASSPPKGRESSYEQYF
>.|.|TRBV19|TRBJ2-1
TGTGCCAGTAGTACCCTAAAAGGGGCAGGGGTGGGCAATGAGCAGTTCTTC
CASSTLKGAGVGNEQFF
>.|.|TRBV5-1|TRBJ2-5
TGCGCCAGCAGGAATGTCGGGAGAAGAGAGACCCAGTACTTC
CASRNVGRRETQYF
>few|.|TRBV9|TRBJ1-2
TGTGCCAGCGCTTTGGGTAGTCGTGGCTACACCTTC
CASALGSRGYTF
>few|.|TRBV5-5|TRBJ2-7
TGTGCCAGCAGCTTAACGCAGGGGGGTTCCTACGAGCAGTACTTC
CASSLTQGGSYEQYF
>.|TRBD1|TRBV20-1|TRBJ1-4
TGCAGCGCACAGGGGGCTAATGAAAAACTGTTTTTT
CSAQGANEKLFF
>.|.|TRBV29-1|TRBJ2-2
TGCAGCGTTGGTTGGAGTCATAGCGGCGGGGAGCTGTTTTTT
CSVGWSHSGGELFF
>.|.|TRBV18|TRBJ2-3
TGTGCCAGCTCACCAAATGGGGGGGCCTCCCCGCAGTATTTT
CASSPNGGASPQYF
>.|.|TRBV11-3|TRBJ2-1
TGTGCCAGCAGCTTCGGGGGTACTTACAATGAGCAGTTCTTC
CASSFGGTYNEQFF
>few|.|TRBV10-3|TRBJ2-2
TGTGCCATCAGTACAGAGACTAACACCGGGGAGCTGTTTTTT
CAISTETNTGELFF
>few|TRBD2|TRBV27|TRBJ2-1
TGTGCCACATGGGGGAGCGGGGGGGCCGATGAGCAGTTCTTC
CATWGSGGADEQFF
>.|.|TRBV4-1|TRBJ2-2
TGCGCCAGCAGCCAAGCATCTAGCGTAAGGGGTACCGGGGAGCTGTTTTTT
CASSQASSVRGTGELFF
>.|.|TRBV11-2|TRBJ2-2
TGTGCCAGCAGCTACACGACAGGGCGGGGCACCGGGGAGCTGTTTTTT
CASSYTTGRGTGELFF
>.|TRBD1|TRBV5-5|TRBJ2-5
TGTGCCAGCAGCATCAACAGGGGGCCACAAGAGACCCAGTACTTC
CASSINRGPQETQYF
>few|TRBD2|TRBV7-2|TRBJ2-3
TGTGCCAGCAGCGCCTTGACTAGCGGTTACACAGATACGCAGTATTTT
CASSALTSGYTDTQYF
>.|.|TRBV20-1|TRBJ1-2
TGCAGTGCTAGAAACCTGGGGGGCTATGGCTACACCTTC
CSARNLGGYGYTF
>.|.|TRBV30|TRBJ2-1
TGTGCCTGGAACGAGTTAAACGCCTACAATGAGCAGTTCTTC
CAWNELNAYNEQFF
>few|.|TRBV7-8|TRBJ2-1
TGTGCCAGCAGCTGGACCGGGACGGATTACAATGAGCAGTTCTTC
CASSWTGTDYNEQFF
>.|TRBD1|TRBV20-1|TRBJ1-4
TGCAGTGCTAATGATCACGGGACAGGGGATTTTAATGAAAAACTGTTTTTT
CSANDHGTGDFNEKLFF
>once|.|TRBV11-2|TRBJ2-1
TGTGCCAGCAGCTTCCGGGGGTTGCATGAGCAGTTCTTC
CASSFRGLHEQFF
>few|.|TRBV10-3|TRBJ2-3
TGTGCCATCAGTGTAAAAGATACGCAGTATTTT
CAISVKDTQYF
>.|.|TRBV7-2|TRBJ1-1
TGTGCCAGCAGCTTAGGCCACACTGTTAGGGTTGCGGCTTTCTTT
CASSLGHTVRVAAFF
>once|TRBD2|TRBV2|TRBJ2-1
TGTGCCAGCAAGAAGAGCGGGGGGGACTACAATGAGCAGTTCTTC
CASKKSGGDYNEQFF
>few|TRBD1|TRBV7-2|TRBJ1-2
TGTGCCAGCCGCCCCGACAGGGTTATGTATGGCTACACCTTC
CASRPDRVMYGYTF
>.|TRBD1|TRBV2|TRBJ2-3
TGTGCCAGCAAGCAGAGGCTTTCGCAGGGGGCAGATACGCAGTATTTT
CASKQRLSQGADTQYF
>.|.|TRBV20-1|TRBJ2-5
TGCAGTGCTAGAGATCCGACAGGTCAGCAAGAGACCCAGTACTTC
CSARDPTGQQETQYF
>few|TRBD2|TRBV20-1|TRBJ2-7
TGCAGTGCCCCGGGACTAGCGGGAGCGGTCTCCTACGAGCAGTACTTC
CSAPGLAGAVSYEQYF
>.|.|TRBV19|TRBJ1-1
TGTGCCAGTAGTTTATTACGGGGGGGGAACACTGAAGCTTTCTTT
CASSLLRGGNTEAFF
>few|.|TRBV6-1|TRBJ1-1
TGTGCCAGCAGACGTAGGACGGACAGCATGAACACTGAAGCTTTCTTT
CASRRRTDSMNTEAFF
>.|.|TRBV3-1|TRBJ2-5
TGTGCCAGCAGCCGTCAGGGTATAGAGACCCAGTACTTC
CASSRQGIETQYF